These 17 T cell receptor beta chains originate from one sample sequenced in a study of control samples from healthy donors and cancer patients. Method: immunoSEQ multiplex PCR; TCRdb's copy keeps in-frame clones and lacks some. The data contain under 200,000 clones, roughly 95% of them seen just once; the ten biggest clones take up around 0.92%. Sequencing was carried out using blood. The receptors stem from a woman in her 30s in good health.

Details on this clone: Other nucleotide sequences from this sample produce the same CDR3. V and J are TRBV9 and TRBJ2-5; D uncertain. The CDR3 covers 13 residues. V shed 2 bases and J shed 2 bases, with 7 bases lying between them. Germline-derived CDR1 and CDR2 are SGDLS and YYNGEE. Here the CDR3 DNA reads TGTGCCAGCAGCGTCGACTCTCAAGAGACCCAGTACTTC. This gives the protein CASSVDSQETQYF. Drawing the rest from reference TRBV9 and TRBJ2-5, the complete variable domain is DSGVTQTPKHLITATGQRVTLRCSPRSGDLSVYWYQQSLDQGLQFLIQYYNGEERAKGNILERFSAQQFPDLHSELNLSSLELGDSALYFCASSVDSQETQYFGPGTRLLVL.

The rearrangement uses TRBV18 and TRBJ1-3; a weak D match, TRBD1 (6 bases). This CDR3 is 14 amino acids long. V lost 3 bases to trimming and J lost 2 bases, with 8 bases between them. Germline loops: CDR1 KGHSH, CDR2 LQKENI. For the CDR3, the DNA is TGTGCCAGCTCACCGACAGGTACTGGAAACACCATATATTTT. This gives the protein CASSPTGTGNTIYF.

This chain uses TRBV15 with TRBJ1-4, with D unclear. The CDR3 contains 14 residues. CDR1 and CDR2 (germline): LNHNV, YYDKDF (reference sequence). The V gene lost 0 bases and the J gene lost 8 bases, with 10 bases spanning the gap. CDR3 region: CATSRDSPGEKLFF. CDR3 nucleotide sequence: TGTGCCACCAGCAGAGACTCCCCCGGCGAAAAACTGTTTTTT.

The chain carries TRBV28 and TRBJ2-5, with D unclear. TRBJ2-7 explains the end of the DNA better; the J call may be wrong. CDR1 MDHEN and CDR2 SYDVKM come from the germline V gene. The CDR3 covers 12 residues. The DNA of the CDR3 is TGTGCCAGCAGTTTCGAGCCTTACGAGCAGTACTTC. Encoded protein: CASSFEPYEQYF.

The chain employs TRBV13 and TRBJ2-7, with 9 bases fitting TRBD1. J gave up 2 bases and V 1 base, and 3 bases lay outside the gene matches. In germline, CDR1 is PRHDT, CDR2 FYEKMQ (reference sequence). The CDR3 spans 15 residues. The CDR3 nucleotides are TGTGCCAGCAGCTTAGTCAGACAGGGGGCCTACGAGCAGTACTTC. Translating it yields CASSLVRQGAYEQYF.

A single count supports this clone. The V gene is TRBV5-1, the J gene TRBJ1-4; D gene ambiguous. The germline V gene encodes CDR1 SGHRS and CDR2 YFSETQ. The V gene lost 6 bases and the J gene lost 2 bases, with 17 bases spanning the gap. CDR3 length equals 16 residues. CDR3 loop: CASTWDRSGTNEKLFF. CDR3 DNA: TGCGCCAGCACCTGGGATAGGTCGGGGACTAATGAAAAACTGTTTTTT.

The chain uses TRBV14 and TRBJ2-1; 9 nucleotides align to TRBD1. Germline V lookup: CDR1 SGHDN, CDR2 FVKESK. This CDR3 is 15 amino acids long. With 4 bases clipped from V and 6 bases from J, the junction kept 7 bases outside the gene matches. Here the CDR3 DNA reads TGTGCCAGCAGCCGAAGGACAGGGGTAGGCAATGAGCAGTTCTTC. Its protein product is CASSRRTGVGNEQFF.

The CDR3 DNA sequence: TGTGCCAGCACCCACGGACTTACTAATGAAAAACTGTTTTTT. Translation gives CASTHGLTNEKLFF. The chain employs TRBV6-6 and TRBJ1-4; D remains unclear. V lost 7 bases and J lost 2, with 11 bases in between. The germline V gene has CDR1 MNHNY and CDR2 SVGAGI (reference sequence). CDR3 length: 14 amino acids.

The chain joins TRBV7-9 to TRBJ1-2; D is possibly TRBD1 (6 bases). V was pared by 10 bases and J by 4 bases, with 13 bases between. Germline assignment: CDR1 SEHNR and CDR2 FQNEAQ (reference sequence). This CDR3 region has 12 residues. The CDR3 protein is CATRDTIYGYTF. The CDR3 bases are TGTGCCACCCGGGACACCATCTATGGCTACACCTTC.

V usage is TRBV19 and J usage is TRBJ1-1, with TRBD1 as a possible D gene (5 bases). The ends were cut back, 1 base at V and 11 bases at J, with 8 bases in the middle. This CDR3 region has 11 residues. CDR1 and CDR2 (germline): LNHDA, SQIVND (reference sequence). In nucleotides, the CDR3 is TGTGCCAGTAGTATAGGAGGGGCCGCTTTCTTT. This codes for CASSIGGAAFF.

The V and J genes are TRBV30 and TRBJ1-6; D unresolved. V lost 3 bases, J lost 14 bases, and 11 bases lay in between. CDR3 length: 11 amino acids. Germline V CDR1 and CDR2: GTSNPN, SVGIG (reference sequence). CDR3 DNA: TGTGCCTGGAGGGCGAGGGCTTCCCTCCACTTT. It yields the protein CAWRARASLHF. The variable domain in full, with the rest retrieved from reference TRBV30 and TRBJ1-6, is SQTIHQWPATLVQPVGSPLSLECTVEGTSNPNLYWYRQAAGRGLQLLFYSVGIGQISSEVPQNLSASRPQDRQFILSSKKLLLSDSGFYLCAWRARASLHFGNGTRLTVT.

The chain links TRBV6-1 to TRBJ1-6; D not certain. The CDR3 runs 14 residues. Germline values: CDR1 MNHNS, CDR2 SASEGT. The germline V and J ends were trimmed by 3 bases and 5 bases, with 8 bases remaining between them. The CDR3 here is CASSEGWNNSPLHF. The DNA of the CDR3 is TGTGCCAGCAGTGAGGGTTGGAATAATTCACCCCTCCACTTT.

The genes are TRBV27 and TRBJ2-7; D is unclear. This CDR3 has 14 residues. Germline assignment: CDR1 MNHEY and CDR2 SMNVEV (reference sequence). Between the trimmed V and J ends, which lost 4 bases and 2 bases, there was a span of 12 bases. CDR3 sequence: CASSSGRPPYEQYF. CDR3 DNA: TGTGCCAGCAGTTCCGGACGGCCACCCTACGAGCAGTACTTC.

The sample holds one count of this clone. The CDR3 sequence: CASSWDQPQHF. CDR3 bases: TGTGCCAGCAGTTGGGATCAGCCCCAGCATTTT. This chain joins TRBV28 and TRBJ1-5; D gene ambiguous. This CDR3 region has 11 residues. Germline-derived CDR1 and CDR2 are MDHEN and SYDVKM. Trimming stripped 4 bases from V and 5 bases from J, with 3 bases between. Supplemented by reference TRBV28 and TRBJ1-5, the full variable domain reads DVKVTQSSRYLVKRTGEKVFLECVQDMDHENMFWYRQDPGLGLRLIYFSYDVKMKEKGDIPEGYSVSREKKERFSLILESASTNQTSMYLCASSWDQPQHFGDGTRLSIL.

This chain uses TRBV12-3 or TRBV12-4 with TRBJ2-7; D remains ambiguous. V was clipped by 6 bases and J by 2 bases, with 8 bases between them. This CDR3 is built from 12 residues. DNA of the CDR3: TGTGCCAGCAGCCAAGCCCCCTACGAGCAGTACTTC. This translates into CASSQAPYEQYF.

The chain uses TRBV5-1 and TRBJ2-3, with TRBD1 identical over 11 bases. Trimming took 9 bases from V and 1 from J; bases not matched to a gene: 10. Germline V CDR1 and CDR2: SGHRS, YFSETQ. The CDR3 runs to 16 residues. The CDR3 protein is CATTPGQGVGTDTQYF. DNA of the CDR3: TGCGCCACCACCCCGGGACAGGGGGTAGGCACAGATACGCAGTATTTT.

CDR3 loop: CASSEEGHSPLHF. The DNA for the CDR3 is TGTGCCAGCAGTGAAGAAGGCCATTCACCCCTCCACTTT. This chain connects TRBV2 to TRBJ1-6; D is ambiguous. Germline V gene data show CDR1 as SNHLY and CDR2 as FYNNEI. V lost 1 base and J 8 bases, leaving 6 bases between the germline ends. This CDR3 spans 13 amino acids.